The sequence of this T cell receptor beta chain was determined in a study of cytomegalovirus exposure and HLA in healthy donors. A multiplex PCR was run with 60 Vbeta primers and 13 Jbeta primers. Sequencing was performed with immunoSEQ multiplex PCR; in TCRdb, only in-frame clones are kept and a portion is missing. The sample lists roughly 48,000 clones; approximately 78% were seen once. Study-level findings and limits: Rarity held for most TCR sequences, but there were some public TCRs that occurred in many donors.

This CDR3 region has 15 residues. CDR1 MRHNA and CDR2 SNTAGT come from the germline V gene. Losses at the gene ends were 6 bases for V and 3 bases for J; bases not matched to a gene: 4. Ten or more counts support this clone. Its antigen is as yet unknown. This chain joins TRBV6-4 and TRBJ2-2; TRBD1 matches at 10 bases. This receptor was identified in a woman between 25 and 40 years old in good health and CMV-seronegative. Specimen: PBMCs. The CDR3: CASSPGTGDTGELFF. The CDR3 bases are TGTGCCAGCAGCCCCGGGACAGGGGACACCGGGGAGCTGTTTTTT.